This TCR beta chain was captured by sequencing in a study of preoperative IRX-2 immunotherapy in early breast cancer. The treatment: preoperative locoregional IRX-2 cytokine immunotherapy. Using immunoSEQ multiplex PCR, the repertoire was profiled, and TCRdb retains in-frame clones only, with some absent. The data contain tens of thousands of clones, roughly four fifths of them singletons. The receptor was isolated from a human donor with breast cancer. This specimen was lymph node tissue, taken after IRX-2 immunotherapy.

CDR3 sequence (DNA): TGTGCCAGCAGCCTCAAGACAGGGTGGAACTATGGCTACACCTTC. Translating it yields CASSLKTGWNYGYTF. The chain has TRBV14 and TRBJ1-2; 7 bases are a match to TRBD1. In germline, CDR1 is SGHDN, CDR2 FVKESK. This CDR3 region has 15 residues. Trimming cost V 4 bases and J 2 bases; bases outside gene matches: 7.